This T cell receptor beta chain was documented in a study of Ad26.COV2.S vaccination and SARS-CoV-2 variants. The CDR3 spans 15 residues. Germline trimming cut 5 bases from V and 0 bases from J; bases unmatched to any gene: 9. Germline CDR1 reads SQVTM; CDR2 reads ANQGSEA. Treatment noted: 15 to 20 received Ad26.COV2.S at low or high dose, single or two shots; 5 received placebo; per-sample allocation not given. Collection of samples fell on day 63 after the first vaccine or placebo injection. TCRdb keeps only in-frame clones here, not all; method: immunoSEQ multiplex PCR. The sample consists of about 480,000 clones, roughly 85% of them appearing once.

The chain carries TRBV29-1 and TRBJ1-1, with 7 bases that match TRBD1. This TCR came from a person between 18 and 65 years old who received the Ad26.COV2.S COVID-19 vaccine or a placebo. The sample in question was peripheral blood, obtained in a trial of Ad26.COV2.S vaccine versus placebo. The CDR3, as DNA: TGCAGCGTTAGGCGGTCGGGACAGCTGAACACTGAAGCTTTCTTT. Amino acids: CSVRRSGQLNTEAFF.